These T cell receptor beta chains were read from a single sample in a study of T cell responses to AZD1222 COVID-19 vaccine. Generated by immunoSEQ multiplex PCR, the TCRdb table keeps only in-frame clones and is missing some. There are roughly 120,000 clones in the sample; roughly 87% occur only once, and roughly 5% lies in the top ten. Here the sequenced sample was peripheral blood, taken on day 0 of AZD1222 vaccination. The receptors come from an adult in good health. CDR3s include the opening cysteine and the closing phenylalanine or tryptophan. A D gene is named only where the DNA matches it firmly. Size is stated for part of the rows, as once, few or many counts, or as a class when the clone is expanded.

NA	NA	TRBV4-1	TRBJ2-6	CASSQDKTDAYGANVLTF	TGCGCCAGCAGCCAAGATAAAACCGACGCCTATGGGGCCAACGTCCTGACTTTC
NA	NA	TRBV10-1	TRBJ2-7	CATQGQKWGEQYF	TGCGCCACCCAAGGACAAAAATGGGGCGAGCAGTACTTC
NA	few	TRBV11-2	TRBJ1-6	CASGPGNSPLHF	TGTGCCAGCGGGCCCGGGAATTCACCCCTCCACTTT
NA	NA	TRBV19	TRBJ1-5	CASISFGMDQPQHF	TGTGCCAGCATATCCTTCGGCATGGATCAGCCCCAGCATTTT
TRBD1	NA	TRBV27	TRBJ1-1	CASSPGTVRDTEAFF	TGTGCCAGCAGTCCGGGGACAGTAAGAGACACTGAAGCTTTCTTT
NA	NA	TRBV7-2	TRBJ2-7	CASSQLIVSSYEQYF	TGTGCCAGCAGCCAACTCATTGTCAGCTCCTACGAGCAGTACTTC
NA	NA	TRBV7-9	TRBJ2-5	CASSPGSFGDQYF	TGTGCCAGCAGCCCGGGATCTTTCGGGGACCAGTACTTC
NA	NA	TRBV28	TRBJ1-3	CASGPGSGNTIYF	TGTGCCAGCGGCCCCGGATCTGGAAACACCATATATTTT
TRBD1	NA	TRBV6-2/TRBV6-3	TRBJ1-1	CASSYRTGTGKFGTEAFF	TGTGCCAGCAGTTACAGGACCGGGACAGGGAAGTTTGGCACTGAAGCTTTCTTT
NA	NA	TRBV27	TRBJ2-6	CASPLSVGGANVLTF	TGTGCCAGCCCCCTGTCAGTGGGTGGGGCCAACGTCCTGACTTTC
TRBD1	NA	TRBV28	TRBJ1-2	CASSLDRDGFGYTF	TGTGCCAGCAGTTTGGACAGGGATGGGTTTGGCTACACCTTC